This is a list of T cell receptor beta chains from one sample in a study of identical twins. One entry per CDR3 protein, called by TCRdb with MiXCR from the 5' RACE reads. The table records roughly 750,000 distinct CDR3 sequences, 21% of them present only once. In addition, the sample was reused for a study of T cells expressing NK-cell markers.

The sequenced sample consisted of PBMCs. All receptors derive from a woman aged 18-29 years in good health. The CDR3 runs from the conserved cysteine through the conserved F or W. The D gene is left open where the match is weak. A row's size may be missing; if present it is once, few, many or a size class.

.	15	TRBV12-3/TRBV12-4	TRBJ2-7	TRBD2	TGTGCCAGCAGCCGGGGGACTAGCGGAAGATACGAGCAGTACTTC	CASSRGTSGRYEQYF
.	13	TRBV20-1	TRBJ2-7	.	TGCAGTGCTGGGGGAGGAAGCACCTACGAGCAGTACTTC	CSAGGGSTYEQYF
few	14	TRBV7-2	TRBJ2-1	TRBD2	TGTGCCAGCAGCTTAGAACGGGAGGTTAATGAGCAGTTCTTC	CASSLEREVNEQFF
few	14	TRBV7-8	TRBJ1-2	TRBD1	TGTGCCAGCAGCCCAGAGGGGGCATCAATTGGCTACACCTTC	CASSPEGASIGYTF
.	14	TRBV24-1	TRBJ2-1	.	TGTGCCACCAGTGATTCCTCTAGAGACAATGAGCAGTTCTTC	CATSDSSRDNEQFF
few	16	TRBV5-5	TRBJ2-1	.	TGTGCCAGCAGCACCAGTGGGGGTGGGCCCTACAATGAGCAGTTCTTC	CASSTSGGGPYNEQFF
.	19	TRBV11-2	TRBJ2-3	TRBD1	TGTGCCAGCAGCGCCCCTTCCAGCGGAAGGGCAGGGGGTTTCAGGACGCAGTATTTT	CASSAPSSGRAGGFRTQYF
.	18	TRBV4-2	TRBJ2-4	.	TGTGCCAGCAGCCAAGAAGGGACCGGAGGCGCGGCCAAAAACATTCAGTACTTC	CASSQEGTGGAAKNIQYF
few	15	TRBV12-3/TRBV12-4	TRBJ2-5	TRBD2	TGTGCCAGCAGTTTGATGGGACTAGCGGGAGAGACCCAGTACTTC	CASSLMGLAGETQYF
.	14	TRBV10-3	TRBJ2-7	TRBD2	TGTGCCATCAGTGTGCTAGCGGACTCCTACGAGCAGTACTTC	CAISVLADSYEQYF
once	16	TRBV7-6	TRBJ2-1	TRBD2	TGTGCCAGCAGACTTAGCGGGGGGGCCCCCTACAATGAGCAGTTCTTC	CASRLSGGAPYNEQFF
few	15	TRBV5-8	TRBJ2-3	.	TGTGCCAGCAGCTTTCCGGGAAACAAAGGAGATACGCAGTATTTT	CASSFPGNKGDTQYF
.	12	TRBV5-5	TRBJ2-3	TRBD1	TGTGCCAGCATTCTACAGGGGGATACGCAGTATTTT	CASILQGDTQYF
.	14	TRBV5-1	TRBJ2-3	TRBD2	TGCGCCAGCAGCTTCGGGACTAGCCTAGATACGCAGTATTTT	CASSFGTSLDTQYF
few	15	TRBV12-3/TRBV12-4	TRBJ2-1	.	TGTGCCAGCATCAAGTCCAGGGGAACGTTGGATGAGCAGTTCTTC	CASIKSRGTLDEQFF
few	14	TRBV5-1	TRBJ1-2	.	TGCGCCAGCAGCTTGGTACAGAACTACTATGGCTACACCTTC	CASSLVQNYYGYTF